This T cell receptor (beta chain) was recovered during a study of Graves' ophthalmopathy and Graves' hyperthyroidism listed by TCRdb under 2018. Turning to the overall study: Stable hyperthyroidism was defined as no progression to ophthalmopathy within 18 months of follow-up. For independent validation, a separate cohort was made up of some 18 hyperthyroidism patients plus 17 patients who later progressed from hyperthyroidism to ophthalmopathy. TCR beta repertoire signatures were used to distinguish Graves' ophthalmopathy from Graves' hyperthyroidism and to predict progression to ophthalmopathy. After sampling, hyperthyroidism patients received methimazole starting at 30 mg daily, and ophthalmopathy patients received high-dose intravenous methylprednisolone. A discovery set of 100 or so patients (roughly 43 ophthalmopathy, about 58 stable hyperthyroidism) was enrolled to explore V-J signatures distinguishing ophthalmopathy from hyperthyroidism. In about six hyperthyroidism patients, the T-cell repertoires found in thyroid tissue were compared with those found in blood. In total, 135 blood samples were TCR-sequenced: approximately 42 ophthalmopathy, some 80 hyperthyroidism and roughly 17 hyperthyroidism-to-ophthalmopathy patients. The paper as a whole reports these results and caveats: In validation, the model predicted ophthalmopathy progression with less than 71% sensitivity and 72.22% specificity; some 13 predicted patients were CT-confirmed with GO in a median of about 6.2 months. No statistical method was used to predetermine the sample size, and group allocation was not hidden from the investigators. Ophthalmopathy was separated from stable hyperthyroidism by the 13-signature model with roughly 87% sensitivity and 81% to 83% specificity in cross-validation and with 80%/75% in the test set. Among expanded thyroid clonotypes with frequency above 0.001, most also showed up in blood, which suggests that blood repertoires may reflect the thyroid immune response.

Patients with hyperthyroidism were aged 18 to 65 years, had been newly diagnosed, and had a disease duration of less than 2 months. Anyone with other autoimmune diseases, uncontrolled infections, pregnancy or lactation was excluded from the study. Clinical symptoms, serum thyroxine, TRAb, thyroid ultrasound and orbital computed tomography were used for diagnosis. Trizol reagent was used to extract the total RNA, and its quality was then checked on an Agilent 2100 Bioanalyzer. V is pared back by 3 bases and J by 5 bases, with 7 bases lying between the germline termini. Its CDR3 holds 12 amino acids, cysteine through phenylalanine. The kept DNA is CDR3 alone, 36 bases in frame from the first base. As encoded in the germline V gene (reference sequence), CDR1 is LNHDA while CDR2 is SQIVND. At least ten counts were recorded for this clonotype. The antigen this receptor binds is unknown. Qualities for individual bases were not recorded, and no much larger clone is one base off.

For repertoire sequencing, the TCR beta CDR3 regions were amplified from RNA transcripts. HTBI primers and the Qiagen OneStep RT-PCR kit were used in a first-round RT-PCR, which was followed by a second-round multiplex PCR, size selection and purification. The libraries underwent paired-end sequencing with 100 bp reads on an Illumina HiSeq2000. Turning to the authors' computational methods: SOAPnuke was used to process the reads, removing any read that contained adapters or uncalled bases, had a mean Phred below 15, or lacked an exact match to the constant primer or identifier. High-quality paired reads were merged with COPE v1.2.5. Each unique nucleotide sequence was treated as a clonotype, and MiTCR v1.1 was used to align the clonotypes to the IMGT TRB V, D and J references. The analysis was limited to V-J combinations with a frequency above 0.0001, which together covered 99.2% of the repertoires. For each V-J combination, a TCR clonal expansion and chaos score was defined as the ratio of F50 clonal expansion to chaos observed in the TCRdist matrix. Welch's t-statistics and random forest were used to reduce features to about 14 V-J combinations, which were fed into a naive Bayes classifier. The similarity between thyroid and blood repertoires was quantified using the Morisita-Horn index. TCRdb reworked the public reads: Q25 trimming with fastp, MiXCR clone assembly, productive beta chains retained. All rows with the same CDR3 protein become a single entry with the most common DNA and genes. The authors' filters were not applied to this entry. This sample gives some 1.1 million distinct CDR3 sequences in total; about two fifths of them show up just once. Roughly 11% of the sample rests with the top ten.

The TCR originated in an adult man with Graves' hyperthyroidism. The sequence joins TRBV19 to TRBJ2-5; possibly the D gene is TRBD1, per 6 matching bases. Sample: peripheral blood or thyroid tissue (not recorded which). In nucleotides, the sequence is TGTGCCAGTAGTATGCAGGGGGAGACCCAGTACTTC. It encodes CASSMQGETQYF.